This T cell receptor (beta chain) was obtained from a study of identical twins. Deletions cut 6 bases from V and 4 bases from J, with 18 bases between. The CDR3 totals 14 residues. Germline V gene lookup returns CDR1 DFQATT and CDR2 SNEGSKA (reference sequence). One entry per CDR3 protein, called by TCRdb with MiXCR from the 5' RACE reads. The sample has more than 350,000 distinct CDR3 sequences, 7% to 9.5% seen once. The chain is built from TRBV20-1 and TRBJ1-1, with D hard to call. The source material was naive T cells sorted from blood. The clonotype was recovered from a woman between 50 and 59 years old in good health. The CDR3 region is CSAVVGGRVTEAFF. CDR3 sequence (DNA): TGCAGTGCCGTAGTAGGTGGGAGGGTCACTGAAGCTTTCTTT.